This TCR beta chain was sequenced in a study of blood T cell repertoires in COVID-19 (dated by TCRdb to 2018 to 2021). For context, the study as a whole: Samples from collaborators originated in the United States, Italy and Spain and spanned both the acute and convalescent phases of COVID-19. Sample metadata almost always included a de-identified subject ID, COVID-19 status, age in years and sex. Deeply sampled blood TCRbeta repertoires from subjects exposed to, actively infected with, or recovered from COVID-19 were included in the dataset. A freely available public database, intended as a resource for researchers studying the immune response to SARS-CoV-2, is where the repertoires were released. The prospective study material was composed of cDNA or gDNA derived from T cells, B-cell-depleted T cells, or PBMCs. Samples were obtained from the ongoing ImmuneRACE study (first 160 participants) and from 1,200 or so subjects provided by 6 global collaborators. HLA class I and class II types, where available, came from metadata supplied by the sample provider rather than from assay-based typing. Summary of the overall study and its limitations: How much clinical and demographic metadata was included differed by source and by participant, and the metadata was provided uncurated.

The junction shows trimming of 5 bases on V and 1 base on J, plus 8 bases between the germline ends. Reading from cysteine to phenylalanine, the CDR3 counts 13 amino acids. Only the CDR3 part of the read is kept: 39 bases, read in frame from the first base. The germline V gene gives CDR1 as SGHTA and CDR2 as FQGTGA. The collaborating institutions used their own protocols to collect whole blood in K2EDTA tubes. For TCRbeta analysis, collaborator samples were shipped as frozen whole blood, as isolated PBMCs, or as DNA extracted from either sample type. A remark on this clone: Its antigen remains unidentified. No clone much larger than this one lies a single base away; base qualities are absent.

TCRbeta CDR3 regions were amplified from genomic DNA by means of the immunoSEQ Assay, a bias-controlled multiplex PCR. The authors' pipeline ran thus. Within the assay, amplification of reference gene primers was used to estimate how many nucleated cells each sample contained. Sequence reads were collapsed and filtered to measure the absolute abundance of every unique TCRbeta CDR3 rearrangement. For each sample, productive Simpson clonality was calculated as the square root of Simpson's diversity index over productive rearrangements. TCRdb mirrors the immuneACCESS table, restricted to in-frame sequences. Some clones are absent from its copies; in checked studies, under half trace to an unresolved V gene, and the reason for the others is unknown. V and J calls and clone size are copied from that table; D and trimming were computed from the DNA. Here the sample has tens of thousands of clones; 79% occur a single time. The ten largest clones add up to 26% of the sample.

The chain uses TRBV7-3 and TRBJ1-1; 6 matching bases give a weak D call of TRBD1. Material for sequencing was peripheral blood. The clonotype was recovered from a man between 60 and 75 years old with active or convalescent COVID-19. Here is the DNA: TGTGCCAGCAGCACACAGGGGAACACTGAAGCTTTCTTT. The resulting protein is CASSTQGNTEAFF.